This T cell receptor (beta chain) appears in the sequencing data of a study of T cell changes during pregnancy in multiple sclerosis. The CDR3 is 14 residues long. The germline V gene encodes CDR1 SGHNT and CDR2 YYREEE (reference sequence). Trimming took 5 bases from V and 3 from J; bases not matched to a gene: 3. Method: immunoSEQ multiplex PCR; TCRdb's copy keeps in-frame clones and lacks some. The sample holds some 28,000 clones, approximately 88% seen once. The sequence derives from a female donor with multiple sclerosis, enrolled in a pregnancy study. The chain carries TRBV5-4 and TRBJ2-1, with 9 bases aligning to TRBD2. Specimen: CD8+ T cells from peripheral blood mononuclear cells, collected before pregnancy. The CDR3: CASRASGDYNEQFF. The CDR3, as DNA: TGTGCCAGCAGGGCTAGCGGGGACTACAATGAGCAGTTCTTC.